The clone carrying this T cell receptor beta chain was observed a few times. The antigen is unknown. The germline CDR1 and CDR2 sequences are LGHNA and YSLEER. V lost 1 base to trimming and J lost 2 bases; unmatched junction nucleotides: 9. This CDR3 is 17 amino acids long. Expressed TCRB transcripts were sequenced, since all the RNA that had been isolated was reverse transcribed. TCRdb keeps only in-frame clones here, not all; method: immunoSEQ multiplex PCR. The sample has roughly 450,000 clones; over 10% are singletons. The data stem from a study of beta chain features in type 1 diabetes. Study results and caveats: TCRB repertoires of naive, central memory and Treg cells appeared more similar among patients than among healthy donors. When Type 1 diabetes patients were examined, their TCRB CDR3s proved moderately but significantly shorter in all four CD4+ subsets.

This sequence originates from a woman between 18 and 29 years old in good health. V usage is TRBV4-3 and J usage is TRBJ2-7, with 9 bases matching TRBD1. Input material: naive CD4+ T cells from blood. The CDR3 spells CASSQGGTGFFTYEQYF. The CDR3 DNA sequence: TGCGCCAGCAGCCAAGGGGGGACAGGGTTCTTCACCTACGAGCAGTACTTC.